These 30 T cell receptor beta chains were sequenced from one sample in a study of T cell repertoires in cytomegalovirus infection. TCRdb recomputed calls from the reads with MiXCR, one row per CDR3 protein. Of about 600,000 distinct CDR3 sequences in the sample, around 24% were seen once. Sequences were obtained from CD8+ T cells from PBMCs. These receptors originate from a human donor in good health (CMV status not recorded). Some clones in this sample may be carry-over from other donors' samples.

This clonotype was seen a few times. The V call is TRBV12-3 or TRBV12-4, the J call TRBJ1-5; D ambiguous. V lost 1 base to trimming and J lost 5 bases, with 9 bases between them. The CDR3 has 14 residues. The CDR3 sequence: CASSLVEGDQPQHF. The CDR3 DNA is TGTGCCAGCAGTTTAGTTGAGGGTGATCAGCCCCAGCATTTT.

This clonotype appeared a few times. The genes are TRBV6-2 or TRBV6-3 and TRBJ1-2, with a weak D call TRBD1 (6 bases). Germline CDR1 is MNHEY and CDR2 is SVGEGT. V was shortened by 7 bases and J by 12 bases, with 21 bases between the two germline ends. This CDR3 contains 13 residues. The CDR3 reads CASTFGGAGEDTF. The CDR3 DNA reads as TGTGCCAGCACCTTTGGTGGCGCAGGGGAAGACACCTTC.

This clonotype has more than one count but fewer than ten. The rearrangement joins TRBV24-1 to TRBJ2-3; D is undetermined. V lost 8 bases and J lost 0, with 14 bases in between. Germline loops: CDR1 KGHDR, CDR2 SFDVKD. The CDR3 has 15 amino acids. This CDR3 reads CATKSGGSSTDTQYF. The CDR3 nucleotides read TGTGCCACCAAATCAGGCGGCAGTAGCACAGATACGCAGTATTTT.

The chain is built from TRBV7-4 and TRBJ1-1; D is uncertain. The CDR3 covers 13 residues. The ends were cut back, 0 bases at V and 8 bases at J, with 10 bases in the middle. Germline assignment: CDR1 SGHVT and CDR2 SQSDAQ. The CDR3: CASSLASLGEAFF. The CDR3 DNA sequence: TGTGCCAGCAGCTTAGCCAGCCTAGGGGAAGCTTTCTTT.

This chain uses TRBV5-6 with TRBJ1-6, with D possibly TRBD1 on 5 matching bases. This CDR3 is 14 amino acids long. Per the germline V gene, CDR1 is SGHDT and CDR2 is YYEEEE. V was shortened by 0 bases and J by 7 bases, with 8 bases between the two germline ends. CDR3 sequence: CASSLGRTNSPLHF. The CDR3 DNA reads TGTGCCAGCAGCTTGGGGCGGACAAATTCACCCCTCCACTTT.

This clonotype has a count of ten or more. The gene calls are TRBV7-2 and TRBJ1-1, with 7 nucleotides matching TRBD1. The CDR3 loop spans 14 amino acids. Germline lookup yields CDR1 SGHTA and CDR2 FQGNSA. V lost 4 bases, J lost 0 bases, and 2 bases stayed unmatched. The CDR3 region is CASSWTGMNTEAFF. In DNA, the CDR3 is TGTGCCAGCAGCTGGACAGGTATGAACACTGAAGCTTTCTTT.

The CDR3 region has the DNA TGTGCCAGACAGAGGAAAACCGGGGAGCTGTTTTTT. Its translation is CARQRKTGELFF. The rearrangement uses TRBV2 and TRBJ2-2; D is ambiguous. The CDR3 contains 12 residues. Germline V gene lookup returns CDR1 SNHLY and CDR2 FYNNEI. The V and J ends lost 9 bases and 5 bases respectively, with 10 bases between them. The full variable domain, in which reference TRBV2 and TRBJ2-2 provide the parts outside the CDR3, is EPEVTQTPSHQVTQMGQEVILRCVPISNHLYFYWYRQILGQKVEFLVSFYNNEISEKSEIFDDQFSVERPDGSNFTLKIRSTKLEDSAMYFCARQRKTGELFFGEGSRLTVL.

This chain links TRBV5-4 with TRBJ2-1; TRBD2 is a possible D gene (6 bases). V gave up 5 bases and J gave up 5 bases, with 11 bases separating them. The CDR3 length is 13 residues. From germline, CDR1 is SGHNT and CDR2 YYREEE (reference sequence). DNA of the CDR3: TGTGCCAGCAGGCCGGGAGCGAACAATGAGCAGTTCTTC. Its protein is CASRPGANNEQFF.

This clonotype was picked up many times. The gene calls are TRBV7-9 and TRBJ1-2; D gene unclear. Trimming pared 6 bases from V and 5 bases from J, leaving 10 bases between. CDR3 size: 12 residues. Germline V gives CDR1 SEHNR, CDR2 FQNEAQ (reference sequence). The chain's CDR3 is CASRSNAYGYTF. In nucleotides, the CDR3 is TGTGCCAGCAGGAGTAACGCTTATGGCTACACCTTC.

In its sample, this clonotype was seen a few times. The CDR3 DNA reads TGTGCCAGCAGCTCCTGGCAGACAGAGGACGATGAAAAACTGTTTTTT. Its protein product is CASSSWQTEDDEKLFF. J is TRBJ1-4 and V is TRBV6-5; D may be TRBD1 (5 bases). Per the germline V gene, CDR1 is MNHEY and CDR2 is SVGAGI. The CDR3 runs to 16 residues. V shed 6 bases and J shed 6 bases, with 20 bases lying between them.

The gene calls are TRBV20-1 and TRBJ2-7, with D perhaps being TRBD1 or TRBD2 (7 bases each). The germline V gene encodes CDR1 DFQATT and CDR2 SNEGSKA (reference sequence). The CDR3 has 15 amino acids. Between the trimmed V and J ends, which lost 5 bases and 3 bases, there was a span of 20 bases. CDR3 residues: CSAGERQGGGYEQYV. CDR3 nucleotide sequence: TGCAGTGCTGGGGAGAGACAGGGCGGGGGCTACGAGCAGTACGTC.

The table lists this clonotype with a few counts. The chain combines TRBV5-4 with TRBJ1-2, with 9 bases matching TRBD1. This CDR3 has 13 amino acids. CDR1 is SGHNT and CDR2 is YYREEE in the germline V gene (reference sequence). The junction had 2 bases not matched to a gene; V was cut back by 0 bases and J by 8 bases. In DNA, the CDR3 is TGTGCCAGCAGCTTGGCAACAGGGGGCGGCTACACCTTC. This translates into CASSLATGGGYTF.

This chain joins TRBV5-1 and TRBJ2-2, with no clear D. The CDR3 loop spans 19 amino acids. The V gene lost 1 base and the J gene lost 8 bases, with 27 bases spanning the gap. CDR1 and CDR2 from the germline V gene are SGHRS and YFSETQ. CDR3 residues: CASSLPLGTEVPPTGELFF. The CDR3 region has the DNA TGCGCCAGCAGCTTGCCTCTTGGAACAGAGGTTCCCCCAACGGGGGAGCTGTTTTTT.

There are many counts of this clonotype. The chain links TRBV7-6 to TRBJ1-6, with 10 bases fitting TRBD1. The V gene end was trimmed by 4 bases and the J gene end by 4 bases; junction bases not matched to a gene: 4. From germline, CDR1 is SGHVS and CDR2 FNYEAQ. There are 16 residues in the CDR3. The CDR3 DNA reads TGTGCCAGCAGCTCGACGGACAGGGGGTATAATTCACCCCTCCACTTT. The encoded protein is CASSSTDRGYNSPLHF.

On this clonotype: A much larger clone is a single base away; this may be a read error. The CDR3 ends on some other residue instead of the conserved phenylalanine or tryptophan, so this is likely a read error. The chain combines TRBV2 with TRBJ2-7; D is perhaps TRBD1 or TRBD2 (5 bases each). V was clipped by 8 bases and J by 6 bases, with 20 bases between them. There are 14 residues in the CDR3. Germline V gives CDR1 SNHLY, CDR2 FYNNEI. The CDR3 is CASPGPVVPGEQYD. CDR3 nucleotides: TGTGCCAGCCCGGGACCGGTGGTCCCTGGCGAGCAGTACGAC.

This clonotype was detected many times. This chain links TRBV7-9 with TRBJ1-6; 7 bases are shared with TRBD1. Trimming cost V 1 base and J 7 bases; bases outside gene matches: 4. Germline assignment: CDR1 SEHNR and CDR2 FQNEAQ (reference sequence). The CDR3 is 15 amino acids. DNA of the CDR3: TGTGCCAGCAGCTTAGAAGGGACAGCAAATTCACCCCTCCACTTT. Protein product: CASSLEGTANSPLHF. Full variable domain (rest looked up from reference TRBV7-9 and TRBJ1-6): DTGVSQNPRHKITKRGQNVTFRCDPISEHNRLYWYRQTLGQGPEFLTYFQNEAQLEKSRLLSDRFSAERPKGSFSTLEIQRTEQGDSAMYLCASSLEGTANSPLHFGNGTRLTVT.

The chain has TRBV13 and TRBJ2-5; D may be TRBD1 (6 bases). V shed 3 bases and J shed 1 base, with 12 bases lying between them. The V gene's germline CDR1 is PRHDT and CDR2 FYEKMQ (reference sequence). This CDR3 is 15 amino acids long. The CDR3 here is CASSFGWGPQETQYF. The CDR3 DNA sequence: TGTGCCAGCAGCTTTGGGTGGGGGCCCCAAGAGACCCAGTACTTC. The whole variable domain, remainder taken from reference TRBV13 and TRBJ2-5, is AAGVIQSPRHLIKEKRETATLKCYPIPRHDTVYWYQQGPGQDPQFLISFYEKMQSDKGSIPDRFSAQQFSDYHSELNMSSLELGDSALYFCASSFGWGPQETQYFGPGTRLLVL.

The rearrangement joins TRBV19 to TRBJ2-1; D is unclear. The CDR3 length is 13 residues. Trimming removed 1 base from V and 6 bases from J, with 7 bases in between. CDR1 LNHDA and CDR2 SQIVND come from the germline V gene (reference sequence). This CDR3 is CASSIVVSNEQFF. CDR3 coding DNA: TGTGCCAGTAGTATAGTGGTCTCCAATGAGCAGTTCTTC.

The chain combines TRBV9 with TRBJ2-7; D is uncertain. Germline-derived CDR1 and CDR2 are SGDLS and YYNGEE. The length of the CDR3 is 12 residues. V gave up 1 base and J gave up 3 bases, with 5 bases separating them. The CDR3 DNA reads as TGTGCCAGCAGCGTACTCGACTACGAGCAGTACTTC. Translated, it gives CASSVLDYEQYF.

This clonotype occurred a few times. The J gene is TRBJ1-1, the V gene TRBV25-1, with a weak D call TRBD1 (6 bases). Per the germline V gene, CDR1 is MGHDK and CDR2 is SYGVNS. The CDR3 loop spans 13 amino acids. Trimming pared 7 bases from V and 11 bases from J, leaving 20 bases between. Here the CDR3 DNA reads TGTGCCAGCACTATCGGGGGCCTGGGCCGGGCTTTCTTT. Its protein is CASTIGGLGRAFF.

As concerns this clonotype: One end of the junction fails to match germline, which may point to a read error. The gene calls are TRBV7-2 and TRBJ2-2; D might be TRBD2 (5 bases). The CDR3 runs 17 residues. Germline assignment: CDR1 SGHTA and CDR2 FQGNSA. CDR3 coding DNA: TGTGCCAGCAGCCTCTGTCCTAGGTCACCCGAACACCGGGGAGCTGTTTTT. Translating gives CASSLCPRSPEHRGAVF.

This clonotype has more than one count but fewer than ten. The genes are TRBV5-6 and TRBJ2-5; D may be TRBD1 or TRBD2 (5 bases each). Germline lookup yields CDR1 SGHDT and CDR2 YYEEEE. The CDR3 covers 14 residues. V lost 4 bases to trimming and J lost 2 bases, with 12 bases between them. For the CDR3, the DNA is TGTGCCAGCAGCCAGGGACGCCCACAAGAGACCCAGTACTTC. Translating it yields CASSQGRPQETQYF.

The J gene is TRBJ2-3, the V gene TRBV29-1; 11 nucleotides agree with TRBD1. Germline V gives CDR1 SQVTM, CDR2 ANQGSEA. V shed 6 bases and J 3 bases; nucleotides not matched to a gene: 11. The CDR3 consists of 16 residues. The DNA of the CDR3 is TGCAGCGTCGGGCAAACGGGACAGGGGGATACAGATACGCAGTATTTT. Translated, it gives CSVGQTGQGDTDTQYF.

CDR3 DNA sequence: TGCAGCGTGGGACAGGGGCCAGTCTATGGCTACACCTTC. Protein: CSVGQGPVYGYTF. The V gene is TRBV29-1, the J gene TRBJ1-2, with 10 bases fitting TRBD1. V shed 6 bases and J 4 bases; nucleotides not matched to a gene: 5. From germline, CDR1 is SQVTM and CDR2 ANQGSEA. CDR3 length: 13 residues.

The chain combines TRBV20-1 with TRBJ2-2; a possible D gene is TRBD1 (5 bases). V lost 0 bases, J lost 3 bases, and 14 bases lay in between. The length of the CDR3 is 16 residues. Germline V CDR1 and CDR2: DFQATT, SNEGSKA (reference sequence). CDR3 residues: CSARDVIRVDTGELFF. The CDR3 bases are TGCAGTGCTAGAGATGTGATCAGGGTTGACACCGGGGAGCTGTTTTTT.

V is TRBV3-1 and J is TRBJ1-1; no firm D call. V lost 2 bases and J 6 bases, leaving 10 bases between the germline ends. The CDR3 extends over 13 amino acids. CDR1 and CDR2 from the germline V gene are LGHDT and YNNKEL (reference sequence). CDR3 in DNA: TGTGCCAGCAGCCAAACGAATAGGCCTGAAGCTTTCTTT. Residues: CASSQTNRPEAFF.

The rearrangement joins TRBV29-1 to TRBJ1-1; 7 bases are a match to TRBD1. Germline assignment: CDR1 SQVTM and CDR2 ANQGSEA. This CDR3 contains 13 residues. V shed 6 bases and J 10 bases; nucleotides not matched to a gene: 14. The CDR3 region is CSVSHRGPPAAFF. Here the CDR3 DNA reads TGCAGCGTCTCGCACAGGGGACCGCCAGCAGCTTTCTTT. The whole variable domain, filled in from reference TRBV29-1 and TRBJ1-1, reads SAVISQKPSRDICQRGTSLTIQCQVDSQVTMMFWYRQQPGQSLTLIATANQGSEATYESGFVIDKFPISRPNLTFSTLTVSNMSPEDSSIYLCSVSHRGPPAAFFGQGTRLTVV.

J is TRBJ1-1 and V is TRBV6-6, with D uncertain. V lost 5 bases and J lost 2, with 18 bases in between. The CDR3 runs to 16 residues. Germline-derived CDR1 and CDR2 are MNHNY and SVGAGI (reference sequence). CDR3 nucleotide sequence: TGTGCCAGCAGTGCCACCACCGTACGATTTAACACTGAAGCTTTCTTT. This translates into CASSATTVRFNTEAFF.

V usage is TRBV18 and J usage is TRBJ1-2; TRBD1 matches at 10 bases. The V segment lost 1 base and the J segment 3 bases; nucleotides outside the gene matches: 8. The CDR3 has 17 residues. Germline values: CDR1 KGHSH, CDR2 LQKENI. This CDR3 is CASSPLGDRGEDYGYTF. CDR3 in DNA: TGTGCCAGCTCACCACTCGGGGACAGGGGTGAGGACTATGGCTACACCTTC.

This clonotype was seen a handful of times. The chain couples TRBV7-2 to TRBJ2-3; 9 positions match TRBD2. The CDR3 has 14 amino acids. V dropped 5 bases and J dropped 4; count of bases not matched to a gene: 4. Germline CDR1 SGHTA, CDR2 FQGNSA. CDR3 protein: CASSPWTSADTQYF. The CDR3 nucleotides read TGTGCCAGCAGCCCGTGGACTAGCGCAGATACGCAGTATTTT. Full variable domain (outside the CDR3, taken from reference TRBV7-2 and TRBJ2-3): GAGVSQSPSNKVTEKGKDVELRCDPISGHTALYWYRQSLGQGLEFLIYFQGNSAPDKSGLPSDRFSAERTGGSVSTLTIQRTQQEDSAVYLCASSPWTSADTQYFGPGTRLTVL.